Below, 22 T cell receptor beta chains from the same sample are listed, as sequenced in a study of blood T cell repertoires in COVID-19. Assay: immunoSEQ multiplex PCR; the TCRdb copy retains only in-frame clones and omits some. The profile shows 90,000 to 120,000 clones, around 80% of them singletons. The sequenced sample was peripheral blood. The origin of the receptors is a man aged 65 to 85 with active or convalescent COVID-19.

The CDR3 is CATSDAGMASEQFF. The CDR3 DNA is TGTGCCACCAGTGATGCAGGAATGGCTTCTGAGCAGTTCTTC. The chain has TRBV24-1 and TRBJ2-1, with D unclear. Trimming took 3 bases from V and 9 from J, leaving 14 bases between them. Germline values: CDR1 KGHDR, CDR2 SFDVKD. CDR3 length: 14 amino acids.

This chain joins TRBV9 and TRBJ2-7; 8 bases match TRBD1. The CDR3 is 15 amino acids. The V segment lost 0 bases and the J segment 1 base; nucleotides outside the gene matches: 3. The germline gives CDR1 SGDLS, CDR2 YYNGEE. CDR3 amino acids: CASSVATGASYEQYF. The CDR3 nucleotides are TGTGCCAGCAGCGTAGCGACAGGGGCGTCCTACGAGCAGTACTTC.

This chain uses TRBV11-2 with TRBJ2-1, with 14 positions matching TRBD2. Germline assignment: CDR1 SGHAT and CDR2 FQNNGV. V trimming: 4 bases; J trimming: 0 bases; junction bases outside the gene matches: 2. The CDR3 is 17 amino acids. The CDR3 nucleotides read TGTGCCAGCAGCTCCGGACTAGCGGGAGGCTCCTACAATGAGCAGTTCTTC. Residues: CASSSGLAGGSYNEQFF.

J is TRBJ2-7 and V is TRBV6-2 or TRBV6-3; the D gene is possibly TRBD1 (5 bases). Trimming removed 6 bases from V and 2 bases from J, with 20 bases in between. This CDR3 spans 16 amino acids. Germline V lookup: CDR1 MNHEY, CDR2 SVGEGT. CDR3 residues: CASSPTRTPATYEQYF. CDR3 coding DNA: TGTGCCAGCAGCCCTACCAGGACACCTGCTACCTACGAGCAGTACTTC.

The table lists this clone with a count of one. The V and J genes are TRBV7-3 and TRBJ2-6; D is unclear. Trimming removed 5 bases at V and 1 base at J, with 18 bases between. The CDR3 has 18 residues. Per germline, CDR1 SGHTA and CDR2 FQGTGA. CDR3 protein: CASSPPEPHESGANVLTF. CDR3 sequence (DNA): TGTGCCAGCAGCCCGCCCGAACCTCACGAGTCTGGGGCCAACGTCCTGACTTTC.

The V call is TRBV27, the J call TRBJ2-2; the match to TRBD2 covers 9 bases. Germline CDR1 reads MNHEY; CDR2 reads SMNVEV (reference sequence). This CDR3 has 14 residues. J was trimmed by 8 bases and V by 1 base; bases with no gene match: 2. The CDR3 bases are TGTGCCAGCAGTTTATTAGCGGGGGAGGGGGAGCTGTTTTTT. Translating it yields CASSLLAGEGELFF.

The chain links TRBV6-6 to TRBJ2-2, with TRBD1 matching 10 bases. J lost 5 bases, V lost 5 bases, and 5 bases had no gene match. CDR1 and CDR2 (germline): MNHNY, SVGAGI (reference sequence). This CDR3 comprises 15 residues. In nucleotides, the CDR3 is TGTGCCAGCAGTCCGGGACAGGGGAGGACCGGGGAGCTGTTTTTT. Translation gives CASSPGQGRTGELFF.

The chain is built from TRBV19 and TRBJ2-7, with 8 nucleotides matching TRBD1. Trimming took 5 bases from V and 4 from J; bases not matched to a gene: 7. CDR3 length: 14 amino acids. Per the germline V gene, CDR1 is LNHDA and CDR2 is SQIVND (reference sequence). CDR3 sequence: CASSPSGTGYEQYF. As DNA, the CDR3 is TGTGCCAGTAGTCCGTCCGGGACAGGTTACGAGCAGTACTTC.

The rearrangement joins TRBV11-1 to TRBJ2-7; 7 bases map to TRBD1. The germline CDR1 and CDR2 sequences are SGHAT and FQDESV (reference sequence). The CDR3 is 13 amino acids. V lost 5 bases to trimming and J lost 2 bases; unmatched junction nucleotides: 3. CDR3 coding DNA: TGTGCCAGCAGCCCCGGACAGGCCTACGAGCAGTACTTC. Translation: CASSPGQAYEQYF.

The genes are TRBV7-9 and TRBJ1-5; TRBD1 aligns across 7 bases. The CDR3 totals 16 residues. Germline CDR1 reads SEHNR; CDR2 reads FQNEAQ (reference sequence). V was clipped by 3 bases and J by 6 bases; unmatched bases: 11. The CDR3 spells CASSLGQLAGTQPQHF. The CDR3 DNA reads as TGTGCCAGCAGCTTGGGACAGCTAGCGGGCACTCAGCCCCAGCATTTT.

This clone was recorded only once. The chain links TRBV10-3 to TRBJ1-4, with no clear D. The CDR3 is 14 amino acids. Looked up from germline, CDR1 is ENHRY and CDR2 is SYGVKD. The V end was cut by 6 bases, the J end by 1 base, with 9 bases between. The CDR3 loop reads CAISKGETNEKLFF. The CDR3 nucleotides read TGTGCCATCAGCAAGGGAGAAACTAATGAAAAACTGTTTTTT.

J is TRBJ1-3 and V is TRBV28; a weak D match, TRBD1 (6 bases). Germline values: CDR1 MDHEN, CDR2 SYDVKM. The length of the CDR3 is 18 residues. Trimming shortened V by 5 bases and J by 0 bases, and 20 bases separated the two germline ends. Here the CDR3 reads CASSPTMATGSSGNTIYF. In nucleotides, the CDR3 is TGTGCCAGCAGTCCAACTATGGCTACAGGGAGCTCTGGAAACACCATATATTTT.

This clone was seen more than once but under ten times. The chain combines TRBV19 with TRBJ1-1; D gene ambiguous. Germline CDR1 and CDR2: LNHDA and SQIVND (reference sequence). The CDR3 runs 13 residues. Trimming pared 0 bases from V and 3 bases from J, leaving 5 bases between. The CDR3 loop is CASSIDLYTEAFF. In DNA, the CDR3 is TGTGCCAGTAGTATAGATCTTTACACTGAAGCTTTCTTT.

CDR3 residues: CASSEGQTGTPFF. DNA for the CDR3: TGTGCCAGCAGTGAAGGACAGACAGGGACCCCTTTCTTT. The chain couples TRBV6-1 to TRBJ1-1, with TRBD1 matching over 7 bases. The junction had 8 bases not matched to a gene; V was cut back by 1 base and J by 12 bases. Germline CDR1 is MNHNS and CDR2 is SASEGT. This CDR3 is 13 amino acids long.

The count of this clone is one. This chain links TRBV25-1 with TRBJ2-7, with D maybe TRBD1 (5 bases). CDR1 and CDR2 from the germline V gene are MGHDK and SYGVNS. V lost 4 bases to trimming and J lost 2 bases, with 12 bases between them. The CDR3 has 14 residues. The CDR3 region is CASSVRTSPYEQYF. Written as DNA, the CDR3 is TGTGCCAGCAGTGTCCGGACATCTCCCTACGAGCAGTACTTC.

The genes are TRBV5-1 and TRBJ2-7; 9 positions match TRBD2. J was trimmed by 4 bases and V by 0 bases; bases with no gene match: 8. This CDR3 has 16 amino acids. Germline assignment: CDR1 SGHRS and CDR2 YFSETQ. The CDR3 loop reads CASSLEGGGAIYEQYF. DNA of the CDR3: TGCGCCAGCAGCTTGGAAGGCGGGGGGGCCATTTACGAGCAGTACTTC.

This rearrangement joins TRBV15 to TRBJ2-7, with D uncertain. Trimming removed 1 base at V and 3 bases at J, with 4 bases between. The CDR3 contains 12 residues. CDR1 is LNHNV and CDR2 is YYDKDF in the germline V gene (reference sequence). Here the CDR3 reads CATSRAGYEQYF. As DNA, the CDR3 is TGTGCCACCAGCAGAGCGGGCTACGAGCAGTACTTC.

This clone was found a few times. In DNA form, the CDR3 reads TGTGCCAGCAGCAGTGGCCGGAACAGGGAAGAGACCCAGTACTTC. Translated: CASSSGRNREETQYF. The rearrangement links TRBV5-4 to TRBJ2-5; perhaps TRBD1 as D (6 bases). The CDR3 spans 15 residues. The germline gives CDR1 SGHNT, CDR2 YYREEE (reference sequence). V was clipped by 4 bases and J by 3 bases, with 16 bases between them.

The gene calls are TRBV9 and TRBJ1-2, with a weak D call TRBD1 (5 bases). There are 15 residues in the CDR3. Germline loops: CDR1 SGDLS, CDR2 YYNGEE. Trimming shortened V by 0 bases and J by 3 bases, and 12 bases separated the two germline ends. As DNA, the CDR3 is TGTGCCAGCAGCGTAGGTACAGGACGCCACTATGGCTACACCTTC. It is translated as CASSVGTGRHYGYTF.

The chain combines TRBV5-6 with TRBJ1-3, with D perhaps TRBD1 (6 bases). CDR1 SGHDT and CDR2 YYEEEE come from the germline V gene. The CDR3 totals 13 residues. V lost 6 bases and J lost 0, with 7 bases in between. The CDR3 DNA reads TGTGCCAGCAAGGGGGACTCTGGAAACACCATATATTTT. Protein product: CASKGDSGNTIYF.

The CDR3 reads CASRPSGVSPLHF. CDR3 in DNA: TGTGCCAGCAGACCGTCAGGGGTCTCACCCCTCCACTTT. J is TRBJ1-6 and V is TRBV11-2, with D maybe TRBD1 (6 bases). Germline V CDR1 and CDR2: SGHAT, FQNNGV. Trimming left V 6 bases short and J 10 bases short, with 13 bases between. This CDR3 is built from 13 residues.

The chain couples TRBV10-3 to TRBJ1-2, with a weak D call TRBD1 (5 bases). The CDR3 is 13 residues long. Trimming left V 10 bases short and J 6 bases short, with 18 bases between. Germline values: CDR1 ENHRY, CDR2 SYGVKD. CDR3 coding DNA: TGTGCCACTTCCTTGGGGGGTGGGGATGGCTACACCTTC. Translating gives CATSLGGGDGYTF.